There are a few counts of the clone carrying this T cell receptor (beta chain). The sample comes from a study of blood T cell repertoires in COVID-19. Study in general: PBMCs, B-cell-depleted T cells, or T cells were the source of the cDNA or gDNA that made up the material.

This CDR3 has 15 residues. Germline V CDR1 and CDR2: WNHNN, SYGVQD (reference sequence). V lost 2 bases and J lost 4; bases outside the gene matches: 6. TCRdb keeps only in-frame clones here, not all; method: immunoSEQ multiplex PCR. The sample consists of about 71,000 clones, over 80% of them appearing once. This chain joins TRBV10-1 and TRBJ2-3; 7 bases line up with TRBD2. Sequenced sample: peripheral blood. This TCR came from a woman of 80 years or more with acute or convalescent COVID-19. This CDR3 is CASSERGSGADTQYF. The CDR3 nucleotides read TGCGCCAGCAGTGAGCGCGGGAGTGGCGCAGATACGCAGTATTTT.